Shown below are 17 T cell receptor beta chains from a single sample sequenced in a study of blood T cell repertoires in COVID-19. Sequencing was performed with immunoSEQ multiplex PCR; in TCRdb, only in-frame clones are kept and a portion is missing. The sample carries around 380,000 clones, around 87% recorded once. The sequenced sample consisted of PBMCs or T cells enriched from blood (not recorded which). The source of these receptors is a man aged 30-40 years who had recovered from COVID-19.

The chain carries TRBV6-5 and TRBJ1-6; no clear D. V shed 5 bases and J shed 7 bases, with 15 bases lying between them. Germline loops: CDR1 MNHEY, CDR2 SVGAGI. This CDR3 comprises 15 residues. The CDR3 DNA reads as TGTGCCAGCAGTCGCCGAAGGGAGGAGAATTCACCCCTCCACTTT. As protein: CASSRRREENSPLHF.

The rearrangement links TRBV15 to TRBJ1-1; D remains unclear. CDR1 and CDR2 (germline): LNHNV, YYDKDF (reference sequence). Trimming took off 1 base at V and 5 bases at J, with 8 bases between the two ends. The CDR3 is 13 amino acids. This CDR3 reads CATSRGGGTEAFF. In DNA form, the CDR3 reads TGTGCCACCAGCAGAGGGGGAGGGACTGAAGCTTTCTTT.

The CDR3 coding sequence is TGTGCCAGCAGCCCAGGACAGGGGAACACTAACTATGGCTACACCTTC. Translation: CASSPGQGNTNYGYTF. The chain couples TRBV7-9 to TRBJ1-2; 9 positions agree with TRBD1. The CDR3 totals 16 residues. V was pared by 5 bases and J by 0 bases, with 7 bases of the junction left unmatched. Germline lookup yields CDR1 SEHNR and CDR2 FQNEAQ (reference sequence).

The chain is built from TRBV12-3 or TRBV12-4 and TRBJ1-2; a possible D gene is TRBD1 (5 bases). The CDR3 spans 13 residues. The germline V and J ends were trimmed by 7 bases and 3 bases, with 12 bases remaining between them. CDR3 in amino acids: CASNSQGDYGYTF. For the CDR3, the DNA is TGTGCCAGCAATAGCCAGGGCGACTATGGCTACACCTTC.

The chain employs TRBV2 and TRBJ1-6; maybe TRBD1 (5 bases). With 8 bases removed from V and 4 bases from J, the gap between germline ends came to 18 bases. Germline values: CDR1 SNHLY, CDR2 FYNNEI. CDR3 length: 16 amino acids. DNA of the CDR3: TGTGCCAGCCTGAAACAGGAGACCCTGTATAATTCACCCCTCCACTTT. Protein sequence: CASLKQETLYNSPLHF.

The V and J genes are TRBV6-5 and TRBJ1-2; D gene uncertain. The germline CDR1 and CDR2 sequences are MNHEY and SVGAGI. V was trimmed by 10 bases and J by 4 bases, leaving 16 bases between them. The CDR3 is 13 amino acids. In DNA, the CDR3 is TGTGCCACCCGAGCGACGGTCCGCTATGGCTACACCTTC. This sequence encodes CATRATVRYGYTF.

The chain uses TRBV4-1 and TRBJ1-4, with D tentatively TRBD1 (6 bases). V gave up 6 bases and J gave up 6 bases, with 17 bases separating them. The germline CDR1 and CDR2 sequences are MGHRA and YSYEKL. CDR3 size: 15 residues. The CDR3 sequence is CASRPDGQIDEKLFF. Here the CDR3 DNA reads TGCGCCAGCAGACCTGACGGACAGATAGATGAAAAACTGTTTTTT.

This clone has a handful of counts. The chain combines TRBV5-1 with TRBJ1-6, with D perhaps matching TRBD1 (6 bases). From germline, CDR1 is SGHRS and CDR2 YFSETQ. Between the trimmed V and J ends, which lost 4 bases and 6 bases, there was a span of 17 bases. CDR3 length: 16 amino acids. The DNA of the CDR3 is TGCGCCAGCAGCCTAAGAGGACAGTTTATTAATTCACCCCTCCACTTT. This translates into CASSLRGQFINSPLHF.

This rearrangement joins TRBV11-2 to TRBJ2-1; no clear D gene. The CDR3 has 12 residues. CDR1 and CDR2 (germline): SGHAT, FQNNGV. Trimming removed 5 bases from V and 7 bases from J, with 9 bases in between. The CDR3 nucleotides are TGTGCCAGCAGCAAAACAATGAATGAGCAGTTCTTC. It encodes CASSKTMNEQFF.

V gene TRBV18 combines with J gene TRBJ2-1, with D possibly matching TRBD2 (5 bases). V lost 3 bases and J 8 bases, leaving 11 bases between the germline ends. This CDR3 is built from 13 residues. From germline, CDR1 is KGHSH and CDR2 LQKENI. The CDR3 protein is CASSPGRIDEQFF. The CDR3 nucleotides read TGTGCCAGCTCACCGGGGAGAATCGATGAGCAGTTCTTC.

The V call is TRBV11-3, the J call TRBJ1-1; TRBD1 aligns across 7 bases. The CDR3 runs 15 residues. The V gene's germline CDR1 is SGHNT and CDR2 YENEEA. V shed 3 bases and J 4 bases; nucleotides not matched to a gene: 8. The CDR3 nucleotides are TGTGCCAGCAGCTTCGGCAGGGGGGAAGGCACTGAAGCTTTCTTT. It encodes CASSFGRGEGTEAFF.

This chain uses TRBV2 with TRBJ1-5, with D unresolved. Trimming took off 7 bases at V and 4 bases at J, with 17 bases between the two ends. Germline values: CDR1 SNHLY, CDR2 FYNNEI. This CDR3 has 15 residues. The CDR3: CASIRHSANNQPQHF. CDR3 nucleotide sequence: TGTGCCAGCATACGACACAGTGCCAATAATCAGCCCCAGCATTTT.

The chain joins TRBV7-9 to TRBJ1-2; 10 positions agree with TRBD1. J lost 8 bases, V lost 3 bases, and 6 bases had no gene match. This CDR3 comprises 14 residues. Germline V gives CDR1 SEHNR, CDR2 FQNEAQ (reference sequence). The CDR3 spells CASSFRDRGSGYTF. The CDR3 DNA sequence: TGTGCCAGCAGCTTCCGGGACAGGGGTAGCGGCTACACCTTC. Complete variable domain (other parts from reference TRBV7-9 and TRBJ1-2): DTGVSQNPRHKITKRGQNVTFRCDPISEHNRLYWYRQTLGQGPEFLTYFQNEAQLEKSRLLSDRFSAERPKGSFSTLEIQRTEQGDSAMYLCASSFRDRGSGYTFGSGTRLTVV.

This clone has only one observation. The chain is built from TRBV10-3 and TRBJ1-4; 9 bases map to TRBD1. Germline V gene lookup returns CDR1 ENHRY and CDR2 SYGVKD. The CDR3 spans 16 residues. V lost 2 bases to trimming and J lost 6 bases; unmatched junction nucleotides: 7. The CDR3 DNA follows: TGTGCCATCAGTGAGCACTCGGGGACAGGGCATGAAAAACTGTTTTTT. It translates to CAISEHSGTGHEKLFF.

The chain joins TRBV7-7 to TRBJ2-1; 9 nucleotides match TRBD1. CDR3 length equals 15 residues. Looked up from germline, CDR1 is SSHAT and CDR2 is FNYEAQ (reference sequence). V was clipped by 7 bases and J by 11 bases; unmatched bases: 15. CDR3 in DNA: TGTGCCAGCACCAAAACCCCGGGACAGGGAGAGAAGCAGTTCTTC. Protein: CASTKTPGQGEKQFF.

This sequence joins TRBV6-2 or TRBV6-3 and TRBJ2-2, with a tentative D call TRBD2 (6 bases). The CDR3 spans 17 residues. V lost 2 bases, J lost 5 bases, and 18 bases lay in between. CDR1 and CDR2 from the germline V gene are MNHEY and SVGEGT. The DNA of the CDR3 is TGTGCCAGCAGTTACCTACCCGACGGGGGTTATACCGGGGAGCTGTTTTTT. Protein product: CASSYLPDGGYTGELFF.

Details on this clone: Other nucleotide sequences in the sample specify the same CDR3. The V and J genes are TRBV9 and TRBJ1-1, with TRBD1 matching 10 bases. CDR1 is SGDLS and CDR2 is YYNGEE in the germline V gene. The CDR3 has 13 residues. The junction had 0 bases not matched to a gene; V was cut back by 0 bases and J by 7 bases. DNA of the CDR3: TGTGCCAGCAGCGTAGGGGACAGGGGTGAAGCTTTCTTT. It yields the protein CASSVGDRGEAFF.